These 13 T cell receptor beta chains were sequenced from one sample in a study of glioma-infiltrating T cells. Amplification of TCR alpha and beta CDR3 regions from RNA used iRepertoire nested multiplex PCR. TCRdb redid the calling of the multiplex PCR reads with MiXCR, one entry per CDR3 protein. The sample has fewer than 200,000 distinct CDR3 sequences, around 42% seen once; the top ten hold around 4.9%. Material: glioma tissue, nonneoplastic brain tissue, or PBMCs (not recorded which). These receptors were obtained from a human donor with low-grade glioma or glioblastoma, undergoing nonglioma brain surgery, or in good health (not recorded which).

The V gene is TRBV2, the J gene TRBJ2-7, with 7 bases aligning to TRBD2. The J segment lost 4 bases and the V segment lost 11 bases, leaving 11 bases of the junction unmatched. Germline-derived CDR1 and CDR2 are SNHLY and FYNNEI. This CDR3 is built from 13 residues. The CDR3 coding sequence is TGTGCCGTACAGCGGGACGGCAATTACGAGCAGTACTTC. This gives the protein CAVQRDGNYEQYF.

As for this clonotype: A junction end diverges from the germline sequence, so it may reflect a read error. The chain combines TRBV25-1 with TRBJ2-7, with TRBD2 as a possible D gene (6 bases). CDR1 MGHDK and CDR2 SYGVNS come from the germline V gene. The CDR3 sequence is 13 residues long. This CDR3 reads CAGSQDRLEVPYF. The CDR3 nucleotides are TGTGCCGGCAGCCAAGATCGACTAGAAGTTCCGTACTTC.

Comment on this clonotype: One base away lies a much larger clone, so this may be a sequencing read error. This sequence joins TRBV7-2 and TRBJ1-1, with unresolved D. The germline gives CDR1 SGHTA, CDR2 FQGNSA. The CDR3 is made up of 14 amino acids. CDR3 DNA: TGTGCCAGCAGCTTAGTATCAGTGAACACTGAAGCTTCCTTT. Translation gives CASSLVSVNTEASF.

J is TRBJ2-1 and V is TRBV5-1; 10 bases are a match to TRBD2. Germline lookup yields CDR1 SGHRS and CDR2 YFSETQ. J gave up 6 bases and V 2 bases, and 5 bases lay outside the gene matches. The CDR3 length is 15 residues. CDR3 in amino acids: CASSFRAGGRNEQFF. In nucleotides, the CDR3 is TGCGCCAGCAGCTTCCGAGCGGGAGGGCGCAATGAGCAGTTCTTC.

Remarks on this clonotype: A read error may explain this, as a much larger clone is one base away. This rearrangement joins TRBV27 to TRBJ2-1; TRBD2 agrees at 10 bases. The CDR3 loop spans 15 amino acids. V shed 2 bases and J 10 bases; nucleotides not matched to a gene: 8. Germline values: CDR1 MNHEY, CDR2 SMNVEV (reference sequence). CDR3 DNA: TGTGCCAGCAGTTTAGTAGCGGGAGGCCACCCAGAGCAGTTCTTC. Amino acid sequence: CASSLVAGGHPEQFF.

In its sample, this clonotype was seen many times. The chain combines TRBV10-3 with TRBJ2-7; tentatively, D is TRBD2 (6 bases). This CDR3 is built from 13 residues. The V gene's germline CDR1 is ENHRY and CDR2 SYGVKD. V was cut by 6 bases and J by 4 bases, with 13 bases left in between. The CDR3 DNA is TGTGCCATCAGGGGACTCCTTGAATACGAGCAGTACTTC. Its protein is CAIRGLLEYEQYF.

This clonotype was observed a few times. The rearrangement joins TRBV5-5 to TRBJ2-3, with a tentative D call TRBD2 (6 bases). The CDR3 contains 15 residues. The germline CDR1 and CDR2 sequences are SGHKS and YYEKEE (reference sequence). V shed 4 bases and J shed 4 bases, with 16 bases lying between them. CDR3 bases: TGTGCCAGCAGCCCTCGGGGACTCAGTGCAGATACGCAGTATTTT. It yields the protein CASSPRGLSADTQYF.

The chain combines TRBV7-2 with TRBJ2-5, with D perhaps matching TRBD2 (5 bases). The V gene's germline CDR1 is SGHTA and CDR2 FQGNSA. The CDR3 length is 13 residues. V was shortened by 6 bases and J by 3 bases, with 11 bases between the two germline ends. CDR3 DNA: TGTGCCAGCAGACCACTGCGGGAAGAGACCCAGTACTTC. Protein: CASRPLREETQYF.

The J gene is TRBJ2-2, the V gene TRBV30; D might be TRBD2 (5 bases). Trimming took off 6 bases at V and 5 bases at J, with 10 bases between the two ends. Germline CDR1 reads GTSNPN; CDR2 reads SVGIG (reference sequence). The CDR3 spans 12 residues. The CDR3 is CACKLGTGELFF. CDR3 DNA sequence: TGTGCCTGCAAACTAGGGACCGGGGAGCTGTTTTTT.

The gene calls are TRBV20-1 and TRBJ2-1, with TRBD2 matching over 11 bases. The CDR3 has 14 residues. Losses at the gene ends were 3 bases for V and 14 bases for J; bases not matched to a gene: 12. Germline assignment: CDR1 DFQATT and CDR2 SNEGSKA (reference sequence). CDR3 in amino acids: CSASKTSGGALKFF. The CDR3 bases are TGCAGTGCTAGCAAAACTAGCGGGGGAGCCCTCAAGTTCTTC.

The rearrangement links TRBV2 to TRBJ2-2; 9 bases are a match to TRBD1. This CDR3 contains 19 residues. The V gene's germline CDR1 is SNHLY and CDR2 FYNNEI. After removal of 7 bases from V and 3 bases from J, the junction contained 18 bases not matched to a gene. The CDR3 protein is CASNKDRGAWGPDTGELFF. The CDR3, as DNA: TGTGCCAGCAATAAGGACAGGGGAGCTTGGGGGCCAGACACCGGGGAGCTGTTTTTT.

This chain links TRBV6-6 with TRBJ1-5; D gene ambiguous. Germline CDR1 reads MNHNY; CDR2 reads SVGAGI (reference sequence). V gave up 2 bases and J gave up 3 bases, with 17 bases separating them. This CDR3 contains 17 residues. The CDR3, as DNA: TGTGCCAGCAGTTACGGAATCTCTGGACGGATCAATCAGCCCCAGCATTTT. Translating it yields CASSYGISGRINQPQHF.

In the case of this clonotype: This may be a read error: a much more frequent sequence differs by one nucleotide. This sequence joins TRBV20-1 and TRBJ2-7; 9 bases match TRBD2. The better agreement between TRBJ2-5 and the DNA end casts doubt on the J call. Germline-derived CDR1 and CDR2 are DFQATT and SNEGSKA (reference sequence). The CDR3 totals 14 residues. CDR3 DNA sequence: TGCAGTGCTAGCCCCTTAAGCGGGAGGGAGACCCAGTACTTC. It translates to CSASPLSGRETQYF.